Listed here are 23 T cell receptor beta chains from one sample, sequenced in a study of blood T cell repertoires in COVID-19. The method was immunoSEQ multiplex PCR; TCRdb's version includes in-frame clones alone and lacks a portion of them. This sample has about 160,000 clones, with approximately 82% found just once. The material sequenced was peripheral blood. These TCRs come from a woman over 75 with acute or convalescent COVID-19.

As for this clone: Other nucleotide sequences from this sample produce the same CDR3. The chain is built from TRBV19 and TRBJ1-2, with TRBD1 identical over 9 bases. The germline V gene encodes CDR1 LNHDA and CDR2 SQIVND (reference sequence). This CDR3 contains 15 residues. V lost 4 bases to trimming and J lost 2 bases; unmatched junction nucleotides: 5. The CDR3 region is CASSTPGQGNYGYTF. The CDR3 DNA reads TGTGCCAGTAGTACCCCCGGACAGGGGAACTATGGCTACACCTTC. Supplemented by reference TRBV19 and TRBJ1-2, the full variable domain reads DGGITQSPKYLFRKEGQNVTLSCEQNLNHDAMYWYRQDPGQGLRLIYYSQIVNDFQKGDIAEGYSVSREKKESFPLTVTSAQKNPTAFYLCASSTPGQGNYGYTFGSGTRLTVV.

The V gene is TRBV5-1, the J gene TRBJ2-1, with 9 positions matching TRBD2. Germline CDR1 and CDR2: SGHRS and YFSETQ. V gave up 0 bases and J gave up 5 bases; unmatched junction bases: 6. This CDR3 spans 16 amino acids. The CDR3: CASSLGGSGGNNEQFF. In nucleotides, the CDR3 is TGCGCCAGCAGCTTGGGTGGTAGCGGGGGAAACAATGAGCAGTTCTTC.

As regards this clone: The sample has other DNA sequences that encode this CDR3 too. This rearrangement joins TRBV2 to TRBJ2-3; 12 bases match TRBD2. The CDR3 length is 15 residues. V shed 6 bases, J shed 0 bases, and the junction held 1 base outside the gene matches. CDR1 and CDR2 from the germline V gene are SNHLY and FYNNEI. The CDR3: CASSGTSGSTDTQYF. The CDR3 DNA sequence: TGTGCCAGCAGCGGGACTAGCGGGAGCACAGATACGCAGTATTTT.

This clone has only a few counts. The J gene is TRBJ1-2, the V gene TRBV10-3, with TRBD1 identical over 7 bases. J gave up 8 bases and V 8 bases, and 14 bases lay outside the gene matches. The germline CDR1 and CDR2 sequences are ENHRY and SYGVKD. The CDR3 runs to 14 residues. The CDR3 here is CAIRQGTAGLGYTF. The DNA for the CDR3 is TGTGCCATCCGACAGGGAACGGCTGGGTTAGGCTACACCTTC.

This clone showed up just once. This chain joins TRBV7-2 and TRBJ1-1, with D unresolved. Germline-derived CDR1 and CDR2 are SGHTA and FQGNSA. With 4 bases removed from V and 4 bases from J, the gap between germline ends came to 16 bases. The CDR3 consists of 15 residues. This CDR3 is CASSYASGVGTEAFF. For the CDR3, the DNA is TGTGCCAGCAGCTATGCCTCGGGAGTTGGCACTGAAGCTTTCTTT. Full variable domain (remainder filled in from reference TRBV7-2 and TRBJ1-1): GAGVSQSPSNKVTEKGKDVELRCDPISGHTALYWYRQSLGQGLEFLIYFQGNSAPDKSGLPSDRFSAERTGGSVSTLTIQRTQQEDSAVYLCASSYASGVGTEAFFGQGTRLTVV.

This rearrangement joins TRBV30 to TRBJ2-3; 8 bases align to TRBD1. Germline loops: CDR1 GTSNPN, CDR2 SVGIG (reference sequence). The V segment lost 7 bases and the J segment 6 bases; nucleotides outside the gene matches: 12. The CDR3 is 14 amino acids. CDR3 DNA sequence: TGTGCCTTCGAAACTCCAGGGGGCGCGGATACGCAGTATTTT. This encodes CAFETPGGADTQYF. Looking up the rest from reference TRBV30 and TRBJ2-3 gives the full variable domain: SQTIHQWPATLVQPVGSPLSLECTVEGTSNPNLYWYRQAAGRGLQLLFYSVGIGQISSEVPQNLSASRPQDRQFILSSKKLLLSDSGFYLCAFETPGGADTQYFGPGTRLTVL.

The chain uses TRBV9 and TRBJ2-7, with 7 bases that match TRBD1. Germline CDR1 and CDR2: SGDLS and YYNGEE. J was trimmed by 6 bases and V by 2 bases; bases with no gene match: 11. The CDR3 totals 15 residues. CDR3 loop: CASSVRPDRVVEQYF. Written as DNA, the CDR3 is TGTGCCAGCAGCGTGAGACCAGACAGGGTGGTCGAGCAGTACTTC.

Comment on this clone: An end of the junction differs from the germline gene, which may be a read error. The chain carries TRBV12-5 and TRBJ2-1, with D maybe TRBD2 (5 bases). Germline CDR1 reads LGHNT; CDR2 reads FRNRAP. The CDR3 loop spans 12 amino acids. The CDR3 nucleotides read TGTGCTAGTGGTTTGGATACTAGTCTTCGGATCTTC. It is translated as CASGLDTSLRIF.

The sample holds one count of this clone. The gene calls are TRBV6-5 and TRBJ2-1, with 8 positions matching TRBD2. J was trimmed by 2 bases and V by 7 bases; bases with no gene match: 7. This CDR3 is 15 amino acids long. Germline V gene data show CDR1 as MNHEY and CDR2 as SVGAGI. The CDR3 sequence is CASITLAGTYNEQFF. In DNA form, the CDR3 reads TGTGCCAGCATTACGTTAGCGGGAACCTACAATGAGCAGTTCTTC.

The chain carries TRBV3-1 (or the pseudogene TRBV3-2) and TRBJ1-1; the D gene is possibly TRBD1 (6 bases). From germline, CDR1 is LGHDT and CDR2 YNNKEL (reference sequence). The CDR3 runs 13 residues. V lost 0 bases and J lost 11, with 13 bases in between. CDR3 in amino acids: CASSQDAGAWAFF. For the CDR3, the DNA is TGTGCCAGCAGCCAAGATGCAGGGGCCTGGGCTTTCTTT.

The V gene is TRBV5-1, the J gene TRBJ2-2, with a possible D match to TRBD1 (5 bases). In germline, CDR1 is SGHRS, CDR2 YFSETQ. CDR3 length: 16 amino acids. V was cut by 0 bases and J by 4 bases, with 13 bases left in between. CDR3 DNA: TGCGCCAGCAGCTTGGCCGTGGGGCTGGGCACCGGGGAGCTGTTTTTT. Translation: CASSLAVGLGTGELFF. Supplemented by reference TRBV5-1 and TRBJ2-2, the full variable domain reads KAGVTQTPRYLIKTRGQQVTLSCSPISGHRSVSWYQQTPGQGLQFLFEYFSETQRNKGNFPGRFSGRQFSNSRSEMNVSTLELGDSALYLCASSLAVGLGTGELFFGEGSRLTVL.

V gene TRBV3-1 (or the pseudogene TRBV3-2) combines with J gene TRBJ1-1; weak D call: TRBD1 (5 bases). The germline V gene has CDR1 LGHDT and CDR2 YNNKEL (reference sequence). V was trimmed by 1 base and J by 4 bases, leaving 16 bases between them. This CDR3 has 16 amino acids. This CDR3 is CASSQARSVGGTEAFF. CDR3 nucleotides: TGTGCCAGCAGCCAAGCCCGGTCGGTGGGGGGCACTGAAGCTTTCTTT.

The chain combines TRBV7-6 with TRBJ2-1; 13 bases are a match to TRBD2. Per the germline V gene, CDR1 is SGHVS and CDR2 is FNYEAQ. Trimming removed 1 base from V and 3 bases from J; junction bases left unmatched: 3. The CDR3 runs to 17 residues. This CDR3 reads CASSLVGTSGIYNEQFF. The CDR3 DNA reads TGTGCCAGCAGCTTAGTAGGGACTAGCGGGATCTACAATGAGCAGTTCTTC.

The chain combines TRBV24-1 with TRBJ2-1, with D unclear. Trimming removed 5 bases at V and 2 bases at J, with 9 bases between. The CDR3 totals 14 residues. In germline, CDR1 is KGHDR, CDR2 SFDVKD. CDR3 sequence (DNA): TGTGCCACCAGTGCGGAGTTTCCCTACAATGAGCAGTTCTTC. It translates to CATSAEFPYNEQFF.

This chain links TRBV6-5 with TRBJ1-2, with 8 bases identical to TRBD1. This CDR3 has 15 amino acids. CDR1 MNHEY and CDR2 SVGAGI come from the germline V gene. Germline trimming cut 5 bases from V and 0 bases from J; bases unmatched to any gene: 5. The CDR3, as DNA: TGTGCCAGCAGTCGGGACAGGATCACTAACTATGGCTACACCTTC. Its translation is CASSRDRITNYGYTF.

The rearrangement links TRBV14 to TRBJ2-2; D gene uncertain. The V end was cut by 0 bases, the J end by 2 bases, with 7 bases between. Germline CDR1 and CDR2: SGHDN and FVKESK. The CDR3 sequence is 15 residues long. The CDR3 protein is CASSQDPRNTGELFF. The CDR3 bases are TGTGCCAGCAGCCAAGATCCCAGAAACACCGGGGAGCTGTTTTTT. Full variable domain (rest looked up from reference TRBV14 and TRBJ2-2): EAGVTQFPSHSVIEKGQTVTLRCDPISGHDNLYWYRRVMGKEIKFLLHFVKESKQDESGMPNNRFLAERTGGTYSTLKVQPAELEDSGVYFCASSQDPRNTGELFFGEGSRLTVL.

The chain couples TRBV30 to TRBJ1-6; D is uncertain. Trimming removed 0 bases at V and 8 bases at J, with 23 bases between. Germline CDR1 is GTSNPN and CDR2 is SVGIG (reference sequence). This CDR3 has 18 amino acids. The chain's CDR3 is CAWSVRTGVRSYDSPLHF. CDR3 DNA sequence: TGTGCCTGGAGTGTACGAACCGGGGTTAGGAGTTATGATTCACCCCTCCACTTT.

The chain is built from TRBV5-4 and TRBJ2-7; a weak D match, TRBD2 (5 bases). The CDR3 length is 14 residues. Germline V lookup: CDR1 SGHNT, CDR2 YYREEE (reference sequence). Trimming left V 0 bases short and J 4 bases short, with 11 bases between. CDR3 sequence reads: CASSLAGLQYEQYF. CDR3 nucleotide sequence: TGTGCCAGCAGCTTGGCTGGACTCCAATACGAGCAGTACTTC.

The V and J genes are TRBV5-1 and TRBJ1-1; D is possibly TRBD1 (6 bases). Germline CDR1 SGHRS, CDR2 YFSETQ. V was shortened by 2 bases and J by 5 bases, with 16 bases between the two germline ends. The CDR3 is made up of 15 amino acids. As DNA, the CDR3 is TGCGCCAGCAGCTTAGCAGGGGCCTTCATGACTGAAGCTTTCTTT. It codes for CASSLAGAFMTEAFF.

The chain recombines TRBV18 with TRBJ2-3, with TRBD1 identical over 7 bases. This CDR3 is 13 amino acids long. Germline V gene sequence: CDR1 KGHSH, CDR2 LQKENI. The junction had 3 bases not matched to a gene; V was cut back by 4 bases and J by 5 bases. In nucleotides, the CDR3 is TGTGCCAGCTCACAAGGGACAGAAGATACGCAGTATTTT. It yields the protein CASSQGTEDTQYF.

J is TRBJ2-1 and V is TRBV13; D may be TRBD2 (5 bases). Germline V gives CDR1 PRHDT, CDR2 FYEKMQ (reference sequence). V lost 5 bases to trimming and J lost 11 bases, with 22 bases between them. The CDR3 totals 15 residues. Written as DNA, the CDR3 is TGTGCCAGCAGCCCCAGTAGTGGGAGTCGGAATAAGCAGTTCTTC. Translation: CASSPSSGSRNKQFF.

V gene TRBV7-9 combines with J gene TRBJ2-2; perhaps TRBD2 as D (7 bases). Trimming cost V 8 bases and J 4 bases, with 17 bases left between them. The germline gives CDR1 SEHNR, CDR2 FQNEAQ (reference sequence). The CDR3 is 15 residues long. The CDR3 loop is CASPKGGPTTGELFF. CDR3 DNA: TGTGCCAGCCCCAAGGGGGGGCCAACCACCGGGGAGCTGTTTTTT.

The V call is TRBV18, the J call TRBJ2-1; possibly TRBD1 for D (6 bases). V lost 3 bases and J lost 7, with 10 bases in between. The CDR3 consists of 13 residues. Germline V gene data show CDR1 as KGHSH and CDR2 as LQKENI. The CDR3 spells CASSPSQGNEQFF. For the CDR3, the DNA is TGTGCCAGCTCACCGTCTCAGGGGAATGAGCAGTTCTTC.